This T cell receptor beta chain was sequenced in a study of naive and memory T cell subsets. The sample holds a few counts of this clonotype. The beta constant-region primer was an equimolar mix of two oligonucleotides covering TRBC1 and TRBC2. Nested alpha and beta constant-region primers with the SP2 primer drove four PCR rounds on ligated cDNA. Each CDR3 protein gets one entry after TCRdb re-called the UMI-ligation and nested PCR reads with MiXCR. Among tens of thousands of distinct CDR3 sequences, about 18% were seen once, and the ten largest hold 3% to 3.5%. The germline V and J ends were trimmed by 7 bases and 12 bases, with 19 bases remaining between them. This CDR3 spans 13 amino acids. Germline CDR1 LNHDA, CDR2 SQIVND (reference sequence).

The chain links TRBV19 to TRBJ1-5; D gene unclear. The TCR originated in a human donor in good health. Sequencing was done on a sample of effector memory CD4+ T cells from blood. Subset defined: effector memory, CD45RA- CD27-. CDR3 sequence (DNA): TGTGCCAGTACCGCGGACGGAGTCTACAACCAGCATTTT. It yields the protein CASTADGVYNQHF.